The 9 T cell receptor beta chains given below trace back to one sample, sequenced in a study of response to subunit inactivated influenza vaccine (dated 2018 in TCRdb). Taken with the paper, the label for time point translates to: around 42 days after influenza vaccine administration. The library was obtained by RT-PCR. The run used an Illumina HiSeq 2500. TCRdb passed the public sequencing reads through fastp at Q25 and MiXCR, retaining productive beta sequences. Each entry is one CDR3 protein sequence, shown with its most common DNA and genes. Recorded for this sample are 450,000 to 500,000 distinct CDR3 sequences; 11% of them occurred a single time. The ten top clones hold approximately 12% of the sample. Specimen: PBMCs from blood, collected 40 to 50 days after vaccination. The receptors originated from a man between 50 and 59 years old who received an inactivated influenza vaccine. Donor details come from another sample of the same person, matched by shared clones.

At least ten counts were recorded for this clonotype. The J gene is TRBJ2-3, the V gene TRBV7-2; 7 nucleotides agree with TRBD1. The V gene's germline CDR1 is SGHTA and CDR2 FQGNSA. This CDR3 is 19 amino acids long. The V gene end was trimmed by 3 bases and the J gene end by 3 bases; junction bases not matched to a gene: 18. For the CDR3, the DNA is TGTGCCAGCAGCTTCGCCTCCCTTGGATGGGGCAGGGGGACAGATACGCAGTATTTT. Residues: CASSFASLGWGRGTDTQYF.

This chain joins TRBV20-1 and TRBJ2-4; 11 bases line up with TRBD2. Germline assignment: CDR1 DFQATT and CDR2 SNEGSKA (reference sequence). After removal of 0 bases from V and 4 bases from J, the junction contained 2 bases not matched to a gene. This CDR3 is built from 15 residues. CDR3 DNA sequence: TGCAGTGCTAGAGATTGGACTAGCGGGAAAAACATTCAGTACTTC. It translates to CSARDWTSGKNIQYF.

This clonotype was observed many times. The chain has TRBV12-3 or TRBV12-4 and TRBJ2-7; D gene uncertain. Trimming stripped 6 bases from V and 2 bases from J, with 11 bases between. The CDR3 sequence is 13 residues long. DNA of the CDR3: TGTGCCAGCAGGGGTCGGTCAGCCTACGAGCAGTACTTC. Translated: CASRGRSAYEQYF.

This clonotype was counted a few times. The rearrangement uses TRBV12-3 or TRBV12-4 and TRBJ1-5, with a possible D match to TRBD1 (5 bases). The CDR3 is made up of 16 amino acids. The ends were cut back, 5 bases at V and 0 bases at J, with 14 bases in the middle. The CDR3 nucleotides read TGTGCCAGCAGTCTCCCCGGGGCCAGTAGCAATCAGCCCCAGCATTTT. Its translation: CASSLPGASSNQPQHF.

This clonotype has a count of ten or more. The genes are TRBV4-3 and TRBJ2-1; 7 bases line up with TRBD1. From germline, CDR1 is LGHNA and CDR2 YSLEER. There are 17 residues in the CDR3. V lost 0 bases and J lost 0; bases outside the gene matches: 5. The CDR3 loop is CASSQDPAGGSYNEQFF. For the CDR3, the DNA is TGCGCCAGCAGCCAAGATCCGGCAGGGGGCTCCTACAATGAGCAGTTCTTC.

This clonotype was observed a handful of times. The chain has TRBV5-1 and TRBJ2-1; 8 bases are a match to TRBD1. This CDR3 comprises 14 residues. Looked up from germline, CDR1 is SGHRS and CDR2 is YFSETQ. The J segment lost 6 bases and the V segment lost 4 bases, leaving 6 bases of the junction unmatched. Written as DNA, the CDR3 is TGCGCCAGCAGCCCCTGGACAGGGTCCAATGAGCAGTTCTTC. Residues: CASSPWTGSNEQFF.

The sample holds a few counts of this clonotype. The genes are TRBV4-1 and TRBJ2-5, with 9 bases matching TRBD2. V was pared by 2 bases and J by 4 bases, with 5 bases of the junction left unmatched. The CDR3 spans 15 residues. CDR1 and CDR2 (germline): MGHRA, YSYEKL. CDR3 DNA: TGCGCCAGCAGCCAATTTGCGGGAGGGCCAGAGACCCAGTACTTC. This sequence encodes CASSQFAGGPETQYF.

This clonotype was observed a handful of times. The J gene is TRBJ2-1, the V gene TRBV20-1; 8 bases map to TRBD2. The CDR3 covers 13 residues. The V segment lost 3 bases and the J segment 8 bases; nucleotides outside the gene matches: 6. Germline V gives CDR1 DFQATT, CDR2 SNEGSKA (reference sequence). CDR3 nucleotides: TGCAGTGCTAGCGGGGGGGCCCTAGATGAGCAGTTCTTC. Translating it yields CSASGGALDEQFF.

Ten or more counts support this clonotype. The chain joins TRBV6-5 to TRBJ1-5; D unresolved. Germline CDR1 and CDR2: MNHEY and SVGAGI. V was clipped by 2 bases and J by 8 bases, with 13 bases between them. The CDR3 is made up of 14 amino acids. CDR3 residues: CASSYALGAEPQHF. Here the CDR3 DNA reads TGTGCCAGCAGTTACGCCTTAGGTGCGGAGCCCCAGCATTTT.